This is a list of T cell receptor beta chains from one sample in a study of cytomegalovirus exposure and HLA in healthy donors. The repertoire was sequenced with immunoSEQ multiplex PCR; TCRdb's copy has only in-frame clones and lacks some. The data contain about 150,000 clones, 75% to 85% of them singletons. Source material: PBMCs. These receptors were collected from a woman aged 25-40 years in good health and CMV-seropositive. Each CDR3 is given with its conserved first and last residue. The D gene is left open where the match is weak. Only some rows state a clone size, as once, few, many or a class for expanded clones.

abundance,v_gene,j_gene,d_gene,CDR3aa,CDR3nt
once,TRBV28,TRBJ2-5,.,CASSSLLGGQETQYF,TGTGCCAGCAGTTCCCTCTTGGGGGGCCAAGAGACCCAGTACTTC
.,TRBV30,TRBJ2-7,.,CAWSLGRSPYEQYF,TGTGCCTGGAGTCTTGGGAGATCCCCCTACGAGCAGTACTTC
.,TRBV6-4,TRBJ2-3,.,CASSDGLESDTQYF,TGTGCCAGCAGTGACGGGTTGGAGTCGGATACGCAGTATTTT
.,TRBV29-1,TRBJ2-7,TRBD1,CSVLQGAGEQYF,TGCAGCGTCCTACAGGGGGCGGGGGAGCAGTACTTC
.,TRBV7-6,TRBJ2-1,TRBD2,CASSQTPTSGSYNEQFF,TGTGCCAGCAGCCAAACTCCGACTAGCGGCTCCTACAATGAGCAGTTCTTC
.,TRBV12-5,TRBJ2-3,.,CASGLAQATPPRPHPKHRTDTQYF,TGTGCTAGTGGTTTAGCACAGGCCACCCCCCCCCGCCCACACCCAAAGCATCGCACAGATACGCAGTATTTT
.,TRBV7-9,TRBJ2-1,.,CASSLAVALYNEQFF,TGTGCCAGCAGCTTAGCGGTGGCCCTCTACAATGAGCAGTTCTTC
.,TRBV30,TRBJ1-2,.,CAWKMVVEGYTF,TGTGCCTGGAAAATGGTTGTAGAGGGCTACACCTTC
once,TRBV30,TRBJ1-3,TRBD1,CAWSRDRATGNTIYF,TGTGCCTGGAGTAGAGACAGGGCAACTGGAAACACCATATATTTT
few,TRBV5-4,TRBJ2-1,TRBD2,CASSLGGRAPNEQFF,TGTGCCAGCAGCTTAGGCGGGAGGGCCCCCAATGAGCAGTTCTTC
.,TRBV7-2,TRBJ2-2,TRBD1,CASSLDRVTGNTGELFF,TGTGCCAGCAGCTTGGACAGGGTTACAGGGAACACCGGGGAGCTGTTTTTT
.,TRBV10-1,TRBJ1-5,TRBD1,CASSGRNDREGNQPQHF,TGCGCCAGCAGTGGGCGAAATGACAGGGAGGGCAATCAGCCCCAGCATTTT
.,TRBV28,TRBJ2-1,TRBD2,CASSPLAGAVWQFF,TGTGCCAGCAGTCCCTTAGCGGGAGCCGTGTGGCAGTTCTTC
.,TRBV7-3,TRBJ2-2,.,CASSLDTGELFF,TGTGCCAGCAGCCTAGACACCGGGGAGCTGTTTTTT
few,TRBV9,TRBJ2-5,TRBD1,CASSVAYGRGRQETQYF,TGTGCCAGCAGCGTAGCTTACGGCAGGGGGCGCCAAGAGACCCAGTACTTC
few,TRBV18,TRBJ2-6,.,CASSGQSPSSGANVLTF,TGTGCCAGCTCAGGGCAGTCCCCCAGCTCTGGGGCCAACGTCCTGACTTTC
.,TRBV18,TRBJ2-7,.,CASSRTDLSYEQYF,TGTGCCAGCTCACGGACAGACCTTTCCTACGAGCAGTACTTC
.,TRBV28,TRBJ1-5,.,CASSSTGLSQPQHF,TGTGCCAGCAGCTCCACAGGGCTCAGTCAGCCCCAGCATTTT
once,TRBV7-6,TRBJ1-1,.,CASSFDGRLEAFF,TGTGCCAGCAGCTTCGACGGCAGACTTGAAGCTTTCTTT
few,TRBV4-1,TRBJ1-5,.,CASSQLESDQPQHF,TGCGCCAGCAGCCAACTAGAATCGGATCAGCCCCAGCATTTT
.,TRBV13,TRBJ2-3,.,CASSPSSDPGDTQYF,TGTGCCAGCAGCCCCTCCTCGGACCCGGGGGATACGCAGTATTTT
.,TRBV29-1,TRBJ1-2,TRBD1,CSVERDRDANYGYTF,TGCAGCGTTGAGCGGGACAGGGATGCTAACTATGGCTACACCTTC
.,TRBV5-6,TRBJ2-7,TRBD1,CASSLKVRTGLSYEQYF,TGTGCCAGCAGCTTGAAGGTTAGGACAGGGCTATCCTACGAGCAGTACTTC